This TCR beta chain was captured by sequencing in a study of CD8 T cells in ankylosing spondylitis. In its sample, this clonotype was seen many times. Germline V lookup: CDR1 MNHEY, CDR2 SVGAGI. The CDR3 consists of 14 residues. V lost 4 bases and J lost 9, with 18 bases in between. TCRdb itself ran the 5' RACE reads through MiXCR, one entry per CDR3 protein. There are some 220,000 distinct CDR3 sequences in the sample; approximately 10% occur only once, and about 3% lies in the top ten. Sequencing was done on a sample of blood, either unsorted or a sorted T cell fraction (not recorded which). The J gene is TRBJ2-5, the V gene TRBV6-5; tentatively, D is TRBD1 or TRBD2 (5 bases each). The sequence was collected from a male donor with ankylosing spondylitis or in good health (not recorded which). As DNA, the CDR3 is TGTGCCAGCAGTTCCAACCGGGACGCCTTTCCCCAGTACTTC. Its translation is CASSSNRDAFPQYF.